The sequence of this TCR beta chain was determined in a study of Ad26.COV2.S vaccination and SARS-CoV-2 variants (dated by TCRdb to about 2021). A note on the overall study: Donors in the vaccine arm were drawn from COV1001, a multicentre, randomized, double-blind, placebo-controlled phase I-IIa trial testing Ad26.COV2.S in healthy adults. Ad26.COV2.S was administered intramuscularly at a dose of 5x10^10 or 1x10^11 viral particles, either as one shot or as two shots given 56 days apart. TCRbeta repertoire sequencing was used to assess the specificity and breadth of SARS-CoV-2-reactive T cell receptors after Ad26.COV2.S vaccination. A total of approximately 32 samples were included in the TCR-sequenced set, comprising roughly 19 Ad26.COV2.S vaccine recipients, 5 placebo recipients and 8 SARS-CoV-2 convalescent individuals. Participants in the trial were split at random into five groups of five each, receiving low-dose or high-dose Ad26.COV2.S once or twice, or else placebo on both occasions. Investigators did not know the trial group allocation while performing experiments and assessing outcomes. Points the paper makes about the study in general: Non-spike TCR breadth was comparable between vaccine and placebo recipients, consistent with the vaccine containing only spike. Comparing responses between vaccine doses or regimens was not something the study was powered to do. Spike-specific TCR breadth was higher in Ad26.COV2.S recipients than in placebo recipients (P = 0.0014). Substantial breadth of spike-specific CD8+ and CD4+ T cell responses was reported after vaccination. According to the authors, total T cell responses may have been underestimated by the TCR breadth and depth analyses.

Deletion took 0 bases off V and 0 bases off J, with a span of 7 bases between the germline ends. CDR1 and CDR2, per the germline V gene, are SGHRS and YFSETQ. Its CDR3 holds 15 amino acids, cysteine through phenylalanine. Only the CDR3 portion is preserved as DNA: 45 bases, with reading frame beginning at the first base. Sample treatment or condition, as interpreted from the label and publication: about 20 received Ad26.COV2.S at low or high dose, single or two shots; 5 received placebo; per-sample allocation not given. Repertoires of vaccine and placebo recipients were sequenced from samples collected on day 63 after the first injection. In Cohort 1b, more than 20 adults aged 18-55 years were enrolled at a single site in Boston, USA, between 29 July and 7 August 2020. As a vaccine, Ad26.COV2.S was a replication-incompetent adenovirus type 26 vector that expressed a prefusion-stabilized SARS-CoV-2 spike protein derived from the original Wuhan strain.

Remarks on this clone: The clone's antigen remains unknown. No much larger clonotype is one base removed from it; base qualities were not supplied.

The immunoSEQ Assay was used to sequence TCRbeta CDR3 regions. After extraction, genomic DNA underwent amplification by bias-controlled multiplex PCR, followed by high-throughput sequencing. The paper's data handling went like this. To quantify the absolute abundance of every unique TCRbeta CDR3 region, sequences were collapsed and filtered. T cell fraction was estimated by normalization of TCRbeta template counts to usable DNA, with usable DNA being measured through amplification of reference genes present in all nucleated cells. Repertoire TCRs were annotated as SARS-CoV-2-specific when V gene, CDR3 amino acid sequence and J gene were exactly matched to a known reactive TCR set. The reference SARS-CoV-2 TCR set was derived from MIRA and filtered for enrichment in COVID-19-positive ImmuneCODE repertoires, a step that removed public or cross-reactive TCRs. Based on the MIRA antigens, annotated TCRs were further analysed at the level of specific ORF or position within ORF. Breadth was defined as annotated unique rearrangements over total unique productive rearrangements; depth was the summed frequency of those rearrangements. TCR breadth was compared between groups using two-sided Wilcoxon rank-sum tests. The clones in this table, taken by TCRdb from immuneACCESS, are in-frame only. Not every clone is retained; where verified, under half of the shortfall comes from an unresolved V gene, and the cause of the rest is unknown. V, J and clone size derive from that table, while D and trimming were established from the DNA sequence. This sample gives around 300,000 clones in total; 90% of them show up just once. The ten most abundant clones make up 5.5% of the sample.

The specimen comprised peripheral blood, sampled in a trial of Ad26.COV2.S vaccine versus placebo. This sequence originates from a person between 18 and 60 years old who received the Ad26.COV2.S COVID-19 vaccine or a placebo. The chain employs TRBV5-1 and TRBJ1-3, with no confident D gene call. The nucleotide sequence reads TGCGCCAGCAGCTTGGTGGGGTTCTCTGGAAACACCATATATTTT. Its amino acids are CASSLVGFSGNTIYF.